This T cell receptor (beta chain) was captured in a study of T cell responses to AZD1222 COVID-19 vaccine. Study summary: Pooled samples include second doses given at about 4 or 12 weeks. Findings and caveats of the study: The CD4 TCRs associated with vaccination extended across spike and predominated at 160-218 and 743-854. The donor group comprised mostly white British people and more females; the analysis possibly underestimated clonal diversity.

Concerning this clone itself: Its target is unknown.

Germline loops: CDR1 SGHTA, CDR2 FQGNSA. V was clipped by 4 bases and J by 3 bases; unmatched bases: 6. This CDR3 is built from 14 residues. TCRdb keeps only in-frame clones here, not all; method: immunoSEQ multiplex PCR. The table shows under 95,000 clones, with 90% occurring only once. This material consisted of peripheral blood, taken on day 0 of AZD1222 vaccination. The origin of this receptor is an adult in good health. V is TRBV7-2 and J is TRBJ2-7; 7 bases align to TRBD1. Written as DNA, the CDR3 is TGTGCCAGCAGCTCCGGGACAGCCCTCTACGAGCAGTACTTC. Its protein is CASSSGTALYEQYF. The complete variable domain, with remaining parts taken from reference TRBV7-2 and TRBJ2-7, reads GAGVSQSPSNKVTEKGKDVELRCDPISGHTALYWYRQSLGQGLEFLIYFQGNSAPDKSGLPSDRFSAERTGGSVSTLTIQRTQQEDSAVYLCASSSGTALYEQYFGPGTRLTVT.